The 22 T cell receptor beta chains listed next were all sequenced from one sample in a study of shared clonotypes between healthy human individuals. Measured with immunoSEQ multiplex PCR; TCRdb has only the in-frame clones, and not every one. This sample yields about 2 million clones, of which about 95% are seen a single time; 1.2% belongs to the top ten. CD8 cells classed as naive were CD45RO-negative and positively selected for CCR7, excluding terminally differentiated effector memory CD45RA+ cells. Source material: naive CD8+ T cells sorted from blood. These receptors were obtained from a man between 18 and 35 years old in good health.

The rearrangement uses TRBV5-6 and TRBJ1-2; 7 nucleotides match TRBD1. J lost 5 bases, V lost 4 bases, and 11 bases had no gene match. Per germline, CDR1 SGHDT and CDR2 YYEEEE. The length of the CDR3 is 15 residues. This chain's CDR3 is CASSRLQGTAYGYTF. DNA of the CDR3: TGTGCCAGCAGCCGATTACAGGGGACTGCTTATGGCTACACCTTC.

This clone has a single count. The genes are TRBV15 and TRBJ2-7; D is undetermined. V was trimmed by 4 bases and J by 2 bases, leaving 6 bases between them. Germline CDR1 reads LNHNV; CDR2 reads YYDKDF (reference sequence). The CDR3 extends over 12 amino acids. The CDR3 is CATSISTYEQYF. CDR3 coding DNA: TGTGCCACCAGCATATCTACCTACGAGCAGTACTTC. Full variable domain (outside the CDR3, taken from reference TRBV15 and TRBJ2-7): DAMVIQNPRYQVTQFGKPVTLSCSQTLNHNVMYWYQQKSSQAPKLLFHYYDKDFNNEADTPDNFQSRRPNTSFCFLDIRSPGLGDTAMYLCATSISTYEQYFGPGTRLTVT.

The J gene is TRBJ2-5, the V gene TRBV5-6; no firm D call. CDR3 length: 15 amino acids. The V and J ends lost 0 bases and 0 bases respectively, with 9 bases between them. Germline loops: CDR1 SGHDT, CDR2 YYEEEE. In DNA, the CDR3 is TGTGCCAGCAGCTTGGAGGCGGCGTACCAAGAGACCCAGTACTTC. This translates into CASSLEAAYQETQYF.

The V and J genes are TRBV27 and TRBJ2-1, with D uncertain. V was clipped by 4 bases and J by 5 bases, with 15 bases between them. Germline V lookup: CDR1 MNHEY, CDR2 SMNVEV (reference sequence). The CDR3 extends over 15 amino acids. As DNA, the CDR3 is TGTGCCAGCAGTTCCCTCCCCGGGCACAACAATGAGCAGTTCTTC. The encoded protein is CASSSLPGHNNEQFF.

J is TRBJ1-4 and V is TRBV27; TRBD1 matches at 8 bases. Germline loops: CDR1 MNHEY, CDR2 SMNVEV (reference sequence). This CDR3 is 14 amino acids long. Trimming took 5 bases from V and 8 from J; bases not matched to a gene: 7. The CDR3 nucleotides are TGTGCCAGCAGTCCTACGACAGGGGTCGAAAAACTGTTTTTT. It is translated as CASSPTTGVEKLFF.

The chain is built from TRBV2 and TRBJ1-2; no clear D gene. CDR3 size: 13 residues. The V end lost 6 bases, the J end lost 8 bases, and 16 bases lay between the germline ends. The V gene's germline CDR1 is SNHLY and CDR2 FYNNEI. CDR3 DNA sequence: TGTGCCAGCAGAGTGAAGGAGGGTTGGGGCTACACCTTC. Encoded protein: CASRVKEGWGYTF.

V usage is TRBV15 and J usage is TRBJ2-2, with 9 bases aligning to TRBD2. This CDR3 is 17 amino acids long. CDR1 is LNHNV, CDR2 YYDKDF, per germline (reference sequence). Trimming removed 2 bases from V and 1 base from J; junction bases left unmatched: 5. The CDR3 sequence is CATSRSASGENTGELFF. CDR3 DNA: TGTGCCACCAGCAGATCCGCTAGCGGGGAGAACACCGGGGAGCTGTTTTTT.

The chain recombines TRBV30 with TRBJ2-1; D not resolved. CDR1 is GTSNPN and CDR2 is SVGIG in the germline V gene (reference sequence). Trimming took 4 bases from V and 0 from J, leaving 10 bases between them. The CDR3 totals 14 residues. The chain's CDR3 is CAWNWGSSYNEQFF. DNA for the CDR3: TGTGCCTGGAATTGGGGAAGCTCCTACAATGAGCAGTTCTTC.

The chain combines TRBV19 with TRBJ1-4; D is uncertain. The CDR3 runs 15 residues. CDR1 and CDR2 (germline): LNHDA, SQIVND (reference sequence). Trimming cost V 6 bases and J 0 bases, with 11 bases left between them. The DNA for the CDR3 is TGTGCCAGTAGGCGAGAGCCCACAACTAATGAAAAACTGTTTTTT. Its translation: CASRREPTTNEKLFF.

This chain uses TRBV5-1 with TRBJ1-1, with D perhaps TRBD1 (6 bases). V lost 0 bases and J lost 4, with 13 bases in between. CDR3 length: 15 amino acids. Germline CDR1 is SGHRS and CDR2 is YFSETQ. The CDR3 DNA reads as TGCGCCAGCAGCTTGGGCGTGGGGGCGGGCACTGAAGCTTTCTTT. Its translation: CASSLGVGAGTEAFF.

This clone was detected once. This chain connects TRBV7-9 to TRBJ1-1; TRBD1 might be the D (6 bases). Looked up from germline, CDR1 is SEHNR and CDR2 is FQNEAQ (reference sequence). Trimming pared 7 bases from V and 8 bases from J, leaving 20 bases between. There are 14 residues in the CDR3. The CDR3 sequence: CASKNREGVSEAFF. CDR3 nucleotide sequence: TGTGCCAGCAAGAACCGCGAGGGGGTCTCGGAAGCTTTCTTT.

V and J are TRBV5-5 and TRBJ2-3; no clear D. CDR3 length: 17 residues. Deletions cut 0 bases from V and 4 bases from J, with 18 bases between. Per the germline V gene, CDR1 is SGHKS and CDR2 is YYEKEE (reference sequence). CDR3 residues: CASSLDLEGFIPDTQYF. The DNA of the CDR3 is TGTGCCAGCAGCTTGGATTTGGAAGGCTTTATACCAGATACGCAGTATTTT.

In its sample, this clone was seen once. The chain carries TRBV7-8 and TRBJ1-1, with D uncertain. Germline CDR1 is SGHVS and CDR2 is FQNEAQ. CDR3 size: 16 residues. Between the trimmed V and J ends, which lost 5 bases and 0 bases, there was a span of 16 bases. CDR3 amino acids: CASSTRLLVMNTEAFF. CDR3 bases: TGTGCCAGCAGCACCCGGCTTTTAGTTATGAACACTGAAGCTTTCTTT.

This chain uses TRBV29-1 with TRBJ1-3, with D perhaps TRBD1 (5 bases). In germline, CDR1 is SQVTM, CDR2 ANQGSEA. Trimming removed 3 bases from V and 0 bases from J, with 12 bases in between. The CDR3 contains 15 residues. This CDR3 is CSVDSQGFSGNTIYF. CDR3 DNA sequence: TGCAGCGTTGATAGTCAGGGTTTCTCTGGAAACACCATATATTTT.

J is TRBJ1-6 and V is TRBV2; D gene uncertain. The CDR3 has 13 residues. Trimming took 6 bases from V and 9 from J, leaving 12 bases between them. The germline gives CDR1 SNHLY, CDR2 FYNNEI. The CDR3 DNA reads TGTGCCAGCAGGGAAACCGCCGGTTCACCCCTCCACTTT. Amino acid sequence: CASRETAGSPLHF. Drawing the rest from reference TRBV2 and TRBJ1-6, the complete variable domain is EPEVTQTPSHQVTQMGQEVILRCVPISNHLYFYWYRQILGQKVEFLVSFYNNEISEKSEIFDDQFSVERPDGSNFTLKIRSTKLEDSAMYFCASRETAGSPLHFGNGTRLTVT.

V is TRBV4-1 and J is TRBJ2-7; D is undetermined. This CDR3 has 13 residues. The V gene's germline CDR1 is MGHRA and CDR2 YSYEKL. V shed 0 bases and J shed 5 bases, with 8 bases lying between them. In DNA, the CDR3 is TGCGCCAGCAGCCAAGATTTGGTAAACGAGCAGTACTTC. It translates to CASSQDLVNEQYF.

The chain joins TRBV7-9 to TRBJ1-4, with D maybe TRBD1 (6 bases). This CDR3 spans 16 amino acids. V lost 4 bases and J 3 bases, leaving 15 bases between the germline ends. Germline V CDR1 and CDR2: SEHNR, FQNEAQ (reference sequence). The CDR3 DNA sequence: TGTGCCAGCAGCTCCCCCGCTGGGGGGCCTAATGAAAAACTGTTTTTT. Its protein product is CASSSPAGGPNEKLFF. Filled out from reference TRBV7-9 and TRBJ1-4, the complete variable domain reads DTGVSQNPRHKITKRGQNVTFRCDPISEHNRLYWYRQTLGQGPEFLTYFQNEAQLEKSRLLSDRFSAERPKGSFSTLEIQRTEQGDSAMYLCASSSPAGGPNEKLFFGSGTQLSVL.

J is TRBJ2-5 and V is TRBV27; D unclear. This CDR3 is built from 14 residues. Germline V lookup: CDR1 MNHEY, CDR2 SMNVEV (reference sequence). The V gene lost 0 bases and the J gene lost 5 bases, with 10 bases spanning the gap. As DNA, the CDR3 is TGTGCCAGCAGTTTATCAACGGCCTGGGAGACCCAGTACTTC. Amino acids: CASSLSTAWETQYF.

V usage is TRBV4-1 and J usage is TRBJ1-2, with D maybe TRBD1 (5 bases). The germline V and J ends were trimmed by 2 bases and 8 bases, with 12 bases remaining between them. The CDR3 runs to 13 residues. In germline, CDR1 is MGHRA, CDR2 YSYEKL. The CDR3 here is CASSQTRAGGYTF. As DNA, the CDR3 is TGCGCCAGCAGCCAAACCAGGGCGGGAGGCTACACCTTC.

As concerns this clone: This sample also contains other DNA sequences that code for the same CDR3. The genes are TRBV6-5 and TRBJ2-7; TRBD1 matches 7 bases. Germline CDR1 and CDR2: MNHEY and SVGAGI. The CDR3 totals 13 residues. The V gene end was trimmed by 0 bases and the J gene end by 4 bases; junction bases not matched to a gene: 0. The CDR3 DNA follows: TGTGCCAGCAGTTACTCGACAGGGTACGAGCAGTACTTC. Encoded protein: CASSYSTGYEQYF.

The chain employs TRBV28 and TRBJ2-4; 9 bases agree with TRBD2. Germline V lookup: CDR1 MDHEN, CDR2 SYDVKM. After removal of 4 bases from V and 8 bases from J, the junction contained 9 bases not matched to a gene. The CDR3 contains 15 residues. CDR3 amino acids: CASSSARGGLYIQYF. CDR3 sequence (DNA): TGTGCCAGCAGTTCCGCGCGGGGGGGTTTGTACATTCAGTACTTC.

The rearrangement links TRBV28 to TRBJ1-2; TRBD1 aligns across 10 bases. CDR1 and CDR2 (germline): MDHEN, SYDVKM. J was trimmed by 7 bases and V by 2 bases; bases with no gene match: 7. This CDR3 has 15 amino acids. CDR3 sequence reads: CASSLETGGAAGYTF. The CDR3 nucleotides read TGTGCCAGCAGTTTAGAGACAGGGGGCGCTGCTGGCTACACCTTC.